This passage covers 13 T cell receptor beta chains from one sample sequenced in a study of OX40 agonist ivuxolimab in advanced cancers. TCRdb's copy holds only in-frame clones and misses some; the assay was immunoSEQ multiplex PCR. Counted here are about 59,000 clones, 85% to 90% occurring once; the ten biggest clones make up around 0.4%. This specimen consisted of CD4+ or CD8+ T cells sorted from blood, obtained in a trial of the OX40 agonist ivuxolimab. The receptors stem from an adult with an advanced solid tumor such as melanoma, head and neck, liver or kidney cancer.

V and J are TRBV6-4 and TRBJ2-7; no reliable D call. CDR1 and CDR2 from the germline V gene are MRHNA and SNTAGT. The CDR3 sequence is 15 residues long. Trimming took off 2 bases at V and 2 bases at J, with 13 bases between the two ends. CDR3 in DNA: TGTGCCAGCAGTGACCCCCGGCAAGATACCTACGAGCAGTACTTC. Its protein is CASSDPRQDTYEQYF.

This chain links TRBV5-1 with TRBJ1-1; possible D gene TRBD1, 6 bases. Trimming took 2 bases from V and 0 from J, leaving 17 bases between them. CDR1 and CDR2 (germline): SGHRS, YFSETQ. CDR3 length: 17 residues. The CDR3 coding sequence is TGCGCCAGCAGCTTCCTCAGCGGGGCAGGGGTGAACACTGAAGCTTTCTTT. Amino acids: CASSFLSGAGVNTEAFF.

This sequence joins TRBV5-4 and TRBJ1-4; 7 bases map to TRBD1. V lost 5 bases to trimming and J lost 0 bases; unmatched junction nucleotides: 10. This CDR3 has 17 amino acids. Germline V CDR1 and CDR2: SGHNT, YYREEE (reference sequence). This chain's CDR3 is CASSSGTALATNEKLFF. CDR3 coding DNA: TGTGCCAGCAGTTCCGGGACAGCTTTAGCAACTAATGAAAAACTGTTTTTT.

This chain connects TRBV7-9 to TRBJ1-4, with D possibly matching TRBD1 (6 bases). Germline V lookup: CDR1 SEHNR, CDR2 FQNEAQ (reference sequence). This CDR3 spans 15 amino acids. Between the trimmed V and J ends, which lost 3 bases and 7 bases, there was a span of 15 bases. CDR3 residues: CASSLMGDKGEKLFF. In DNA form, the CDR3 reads TGTGCCAGCAGCTTGATGGGGGACAAGGGTGAAAAACTGTTTTTT.

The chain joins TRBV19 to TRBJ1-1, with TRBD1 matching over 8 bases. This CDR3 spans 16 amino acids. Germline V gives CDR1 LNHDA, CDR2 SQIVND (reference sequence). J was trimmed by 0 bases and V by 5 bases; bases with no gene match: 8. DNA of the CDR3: TGTGCCAGTAGTCCTTGGACAGGGCCATTGAACACTGAAGCTTTCTTT. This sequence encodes CASSPWTGPLNTEAFF.

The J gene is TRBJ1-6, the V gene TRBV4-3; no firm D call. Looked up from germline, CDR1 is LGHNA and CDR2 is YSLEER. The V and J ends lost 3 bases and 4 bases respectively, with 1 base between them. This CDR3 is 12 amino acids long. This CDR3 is CASSQYNSPLHF. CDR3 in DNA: TGCGCCAGCAGCCAGTATAATTCACCCCTCCACTTT.

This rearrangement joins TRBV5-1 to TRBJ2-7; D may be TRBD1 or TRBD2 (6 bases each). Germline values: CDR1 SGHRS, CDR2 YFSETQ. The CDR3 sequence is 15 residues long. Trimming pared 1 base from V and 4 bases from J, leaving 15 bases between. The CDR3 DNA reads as TGCGCCAGCAGCTTGAATGTCGGGGGCGGGTACGAGCAGTACTTC. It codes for CASSLNVGGGYEQYF. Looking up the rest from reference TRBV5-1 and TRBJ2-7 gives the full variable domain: KAGVTQTPRYLIKTRGQQVTLSCSPISGHRSVSWYQQTPGQGLQFLFEYFSETQRNKGNFPGRFSGRQFSNSRSEMNVSTLELGDSALYLCASSLNVGGGYEQYFGPGTRLTVT.

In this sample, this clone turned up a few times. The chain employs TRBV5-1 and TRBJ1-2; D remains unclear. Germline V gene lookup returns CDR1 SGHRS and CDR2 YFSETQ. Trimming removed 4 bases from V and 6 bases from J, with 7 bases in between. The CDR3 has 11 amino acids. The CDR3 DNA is TGCGCCAGCAGCGAAGTGGATGGCTACACCTTC. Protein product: CASSEVDGYTF.

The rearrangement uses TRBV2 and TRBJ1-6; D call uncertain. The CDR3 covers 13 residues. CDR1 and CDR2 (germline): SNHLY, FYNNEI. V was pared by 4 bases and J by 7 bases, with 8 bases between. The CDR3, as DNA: TGTGCCAGCAGTGTAACAGAGAATTCACCCCTCCACTTT. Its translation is CASSVTENSPLHF.

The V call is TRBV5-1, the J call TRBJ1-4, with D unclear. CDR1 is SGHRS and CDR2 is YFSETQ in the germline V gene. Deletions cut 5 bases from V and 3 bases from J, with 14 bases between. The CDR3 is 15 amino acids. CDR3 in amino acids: CASRSAGSPNEKLFF. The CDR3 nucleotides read TGCGCCAGCAGGTCAGCCGGGTCGCCTAATGAAAAACTGTTTTTT.

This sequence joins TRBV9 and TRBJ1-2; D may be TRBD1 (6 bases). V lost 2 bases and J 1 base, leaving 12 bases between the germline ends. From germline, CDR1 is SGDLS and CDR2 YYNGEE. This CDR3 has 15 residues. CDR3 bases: TGTGCCAGCAGCGTGGACAGTAATCTTAACTATGGCTACACCTTC. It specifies CASSVDSNLNYGYTF.

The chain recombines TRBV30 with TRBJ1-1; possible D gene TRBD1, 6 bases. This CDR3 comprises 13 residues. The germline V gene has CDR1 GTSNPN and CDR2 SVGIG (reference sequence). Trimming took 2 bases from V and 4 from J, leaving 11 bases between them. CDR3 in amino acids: CAWSRGAATEAFF. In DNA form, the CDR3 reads TGTGCCTGGAGTAGGGGGGCCGCCACTGAAGCTTTCTTT.

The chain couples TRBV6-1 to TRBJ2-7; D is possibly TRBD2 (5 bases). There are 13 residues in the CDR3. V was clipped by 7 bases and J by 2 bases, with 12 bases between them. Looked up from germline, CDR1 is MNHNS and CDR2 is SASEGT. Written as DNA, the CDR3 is TGTGCCAGCATGGAGCGGAGCCCCTACGAGCAGTACTTC. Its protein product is CASMERSPYEQYF.